This is a list of T cell receptor beta chains from one sample in a study of cytomegalovirus exposure and HLA in healthy donors. The assay was immunoSEQ multiplex PCR, and TCRdb's table has in-frame clones only and misses some. The table for this sample gives around 100,000 clones. Sample: PBMCs. The receptors come from a man aged 30 to 39 in good health and CMV-seronegative. CDR3s include the opening cysteine and the closing phenylalanine or tryptophan. The D gene is left open where the match is weak.

v_gene	d_gene	j_gene	CDR3aa	CDR3nt
TRBV7-9	TRBD2	TRBJ2-2	CASSPVTSGNTGELFF	TGTGCCAGCAGCCCCGTGACTAGCGGTAACACCGGGGAGCTGTTTTTT
TRBV2	.	TRBJ2-5	CASSPLSEQETQYF	TGTGCCAGCAGTCCCCTTAGCGAGCAAGAGACCCAGTACTTC
TRBV4-3	TRBD2	TRBJ2-5	CASSQDRPHPGVAGSRETQYF	TGCGCCAGCAGCCAAGATCGGCCTCATCCCGGAGTAGCGGGGTCTCGGGAGACCCAGTACTTC
TRBV11-2	TRBD1	TRBJ1-4	CASEGAVPSEKLFF	TGTGCCAGCGAGGGGGCTGTCCCTAGCGAAAAACTGTTTTTT
TRBV7-2	.	TRBJ1-1	CASSKGYTEAFF	TGTGCCAGCAGCAAGGGGTACACTGAAGCTTTCTTT
TRBV5-1	TRBD1	TRBJ2-5	CASSRGTGGRETQYF	TGCGCCAGCAGCAGGGGGACAGGTGGGCGAGAGACCCAGTACTTC
TRBV7-9	.	TRBJ1-1	CASSSRALNTEAFF	TGTGCCAGCAGCTCCAGGGCTTTGAACACTGAAGCTTTCTTT
TRBV19	.	TRBJ1-2	CATAKQGPYGYTF	TGTGCCACCGCAAAACAGGGCCCCTATGGCTACACCTTC
TRBV27	.	TRBJ2-1	CASSKDRSANNEQFF	TGTGCCAGCAGCAAAGACAGGTCCGCAAACAATGAGCAGTTCTTC
TRBV7-9	.	TRBJ2-7	CASSSPVNNGYEQYF	TGTGCCAGCAGCTCTCCGGTGAATAACGGCTACGAGCAGTACTTC
TRBV6-5	.	TRBJ2-1	CASSYSVTGEEQFF	TGTGCCAGCAGTTACTCCGTGACAGGCGAGGAGCAGTTCTTC
TRBV14	.	TRBJ1-1	CASSQDGQFGTEAFF	TGTGCCAGCAGCCAAGATGGACAGTTCGGCACTGAAGCTTTCTTT
TRBV30	TRBD1	TRBJ2-7	CAWNTGTGTDEQYF	TGTGCCTGGAACACCGGGACAGGGACCGACGAGCAGTACTTC
TRBV5-6	.	TRBJ1-2	CASSLWEGYHYGYTF	TGTGCCAGCAGCCTCTGGGAGGGCTACCACTATGGCTACACCTTC
TRBV21-1	.	TRBJ2-3	CASSKALGTDTQYF	TGTGCCAGCAGCAAAGCGCTAGGCACAGATACGCAGTATTTT
TRBV5-4	.	TRBJ1-2	CASSLTTGGYTF	TGTGCCAGCAGCTTGACCACGGGGGGCTACACCTTC
TRBV5-1	.	TRBJ2-3	CASSRGANADTQYF	TGCGCCAGCAGCCGGGGGGCGAACGCAGATACGCAGTATTTT
TRBV5-5	TRBD1	TRBJ1-2	CASSSSPGTEIYGYTF	TGTGCCAGCAGCTCCAGCCCCGGGACAGAGATTTATGGCTACACCTTC
TRBV7-3	TRBD2	TRBJ2-7	CASSPRTSGGEQYF	TGTGCCAGCAGCCCGAGGACTAGCGGGGGCGAGCAGTACTTC
TRBV7-9	.	TRBJ1-5	CASSLSGMDQPQHF	TGTGCCAGCAGCTTATCAGGGATGGATCAGCCCCAGCATTTT
TRBV7-2	.	TRBJ2-5	CASSLDRGGETQYF	TGTGCCAGCAGCTTAGACAGGGGGGGAGAGACCCAGTACTTC
TRBV4-3	.	TRBJ1-1	CASSQDGGRDTEAFF	TGCGCCAGCAGCCAAGATGGGGGGAGGGACACTGAAGCTTTCTTT
TRBV5-5	.	TRBJ2-3	CASSFLGDTQYF	TGTGCCAGCAGCTTCCTCGGGGATACGCAGTATTTT
TRBV11-2	.	TRBJ1-2	CASSPALQGSYGYTF	TGTGCCAGCAGCCCCGCGCTCCAGGGGTCCTATGGCTACACCTTC
TRBV4-3	.	TRBJ2-3	CASSQEPYPATGTQYF	TGCGCCAGCAGCCAAGAGCCCTACCCGGCTACGGGTACGCAGTATTTT
TRBV10-3	.	TRBJ1-2	CAISESSRGANYGYTF	TGTGCCATCAGTGAGTCGTCTCGGGGTGCTAACTATGGCTACACCTTC
TRBV7-8	TRBD2	TRBJ2-7	CASSSLAGYEQYF	TGTGCCAGCAGCTCACTAGCGGGTTACGAGCAGTACTTC
TRBV6-5	TRBD1	TRBJ1-1	CASSYGTGVKTEAFF	TGTGCCAGCAGTTACGGGACAGGTGTGAAGACTGAAGCTTTCTTT
TRBV5-1	.	TRBJ2-6	CASSFRDSGANVLTF	TGCGCCAGCAGCTTCAGGGACTCTGGGGCCAACGTCCTGACTTTC
TRBV28	.	TRBJ2-7	CASSYFASTGDFYEQYF	TGTGCCAGCAGTTATTTTGCTTCGACAGGAGATTTCTACGAGCAGTACTTC
TRBV4-2	TRBD1	TRBJ1-4	CASSRQGRDEKLFF	TGTGCCAGCAGCCGACAGGGTCGGGATGAAAAACTGTTTTTT
TRBV10-1	.	TRBJ1-1	CASSPGHRNTEAFF	TGCGCCAGCAGTCCGGGACACAGAAACACTGAAGCTTTCTTT
TRBV28	.	TRBJ1-4	CASSLSGEKLFF	TGTGCCAGCAGTTTATCCGGGGAAAAACTGTTTTTT
TRBV29-1	.	TRBJ2-5	CSVERGAQETQYF	TGCAGCGTTGAACGGGGAGCTCAGGAGACCCAGTACTTC
TRBV2	.	TRBJ2-5	CASGRTGYQETQYF	TGTGCCAGCGGGAGAACTGGATACCAAGAGACCCAGTACTTC
TRBV2	TRBD1	TRBJ2-7	CASKDRGRYEQYF	TGTGCCAGCAAGGACAGGGGCAGGTACGAGCAGTACTTC
TRBV11-2	TRBD2	TRBJ2-7	CASSLEAAGAPYEQYF	TGTGCCAGCAGCTTAGAGGCAGCGGGGGCCCCCTACGAGCAGTACTTC
TRBV5-5	TRBD2	TRBJ2-3	CASSLRPSGGFTDTQYF	TGTGCCAGCAGCTTGAGGCCGTCCGGGGGGTTCACAGATACGCAGTATTTT
TRBV10-3	.	TRBJ2-7	CAISSLGGLSYEQYF	TGTGCCATCAGCTCCCTGGGGGGGCTATCCTACGAGCAGTACTTC
TRBV6-1	.	TRBJ1-1	CASSERHLFGTEAFF	TGTGCCAGCAGTGAGAGACACCTCTTTGGCACTGAAGCTTTCTTT
TRBV7-2	.	TRBJ2-7	CASSSGGASSYEQYF	TGTGCCAGCAGCTCCGGCGGGGCTAGCTCCTACGAGCAGTACTTC
TRBV7-9	.	TRBJ1-5	CASSLVENQPQHF	TGTGCCAGCAGCCTCGTTGAGAATCAGCCCCAGCATTTT
TRBV14	.	TRBJ1-1	CASSQDAGNRNTEAFF	TGTGCCAGCAGCCAAGATGCGGGAAACCGGAACACTGAAGCTTTCTTT
TRBV9	TRBD2	TRBJ2-4	CASSVGASGAPGQYF	TGTGCCAGCAGCGTAGGGGCTAGCGGGGCCCCGGGTCAGTACTTC
TRBV5-1	TRBD1	TRBJ2-7	CASSPGGDREHF	TGCGCCAGCAGCCCGGGTGGGGACAGGGAGCACTTC
TRBV7-2	TRBD1	TRBJ1-1	CASRTGGLSEAFF	TGTGCCAGCCGCACAGGGGGCTTAAGTGAAGCTTTCTTT